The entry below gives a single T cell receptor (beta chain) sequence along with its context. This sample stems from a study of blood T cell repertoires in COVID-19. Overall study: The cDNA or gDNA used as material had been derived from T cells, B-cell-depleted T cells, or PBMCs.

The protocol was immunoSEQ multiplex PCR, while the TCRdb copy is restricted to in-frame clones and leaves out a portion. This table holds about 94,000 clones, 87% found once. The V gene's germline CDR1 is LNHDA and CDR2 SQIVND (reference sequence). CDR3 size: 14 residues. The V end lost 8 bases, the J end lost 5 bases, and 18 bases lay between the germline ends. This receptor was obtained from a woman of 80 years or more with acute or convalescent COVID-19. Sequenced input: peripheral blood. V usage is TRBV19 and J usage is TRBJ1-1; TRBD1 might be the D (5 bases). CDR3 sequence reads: CASSLSGKRTEAFF. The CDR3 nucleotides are TGTGCCAGTTCACTCTCAGGGAAACGGACTGAAGCTTTCTTT.